This entry is about one TCR beta chain. No antigen is known for it. The sample comes from a study of cytomegalovirus exposure and HLA in healthy donors. Looked up from germline, CDR1 is SGHTA and CDR2 is FQGNSA. CDR3 length: 14 amino acids. V shed 4 bases and J shed 0 bases, with 9 bases lying between them. Study observations and caveats: Specificity for CMV antigens was confirmed in vitro for a few of the CMV-associated chains. Some TCR beta chains (roughly 160 of them) were listed as cytomegalovirus-associated. Per a prior analysis, the majority of TCR beta V segments were productive roughly 87% or roughly 30% of the time.

The PCR was carried out with 60 Vbeta primers and 13 Jbeta primers. Original analysis: Per a later analysis, the number of unique TCR beta chains was some 75 million, of which about 10 million were shared. Profiling relied on immunoSEQ multiplex PCR, and the TCRdb table lists in-frame clones only, not all of them. That table gives V, J and clone size, and the DNA gave D and trimming. The data contain around 170,000 clones, 79% of them singletons. This TCR was recovered from a woman between 40 and 50 years old in good health and CMV-seronegative. The rearrangement joins TRBV7-2 to TRBJ2-5; a possible D gene is TRBD1 (5 bases). The sequenced sample consisted of PBMCs. CDR3 DNA: TGTGCCAGCAGCTCCAGACAGTACCAAGAGACCCAGTACTTC. Encoded protein: CASSSRQYQETQYF.